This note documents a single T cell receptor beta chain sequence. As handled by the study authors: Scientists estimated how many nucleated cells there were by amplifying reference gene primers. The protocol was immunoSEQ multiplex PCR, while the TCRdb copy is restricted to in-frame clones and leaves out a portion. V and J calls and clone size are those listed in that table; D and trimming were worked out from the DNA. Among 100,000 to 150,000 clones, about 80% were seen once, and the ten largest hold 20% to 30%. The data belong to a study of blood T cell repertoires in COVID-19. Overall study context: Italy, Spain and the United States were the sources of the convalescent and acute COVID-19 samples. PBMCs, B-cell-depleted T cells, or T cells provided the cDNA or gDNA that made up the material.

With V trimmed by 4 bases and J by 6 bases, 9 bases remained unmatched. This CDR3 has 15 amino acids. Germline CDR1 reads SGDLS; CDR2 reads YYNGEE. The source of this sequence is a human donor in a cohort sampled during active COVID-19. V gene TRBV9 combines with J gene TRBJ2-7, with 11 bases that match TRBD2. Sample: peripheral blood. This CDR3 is CASSPTSGGWSEQYF. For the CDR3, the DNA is TGTGCCAGCAGCCCTACTAGCGGGGGTTGGTCCGAGCAGTACTTC.